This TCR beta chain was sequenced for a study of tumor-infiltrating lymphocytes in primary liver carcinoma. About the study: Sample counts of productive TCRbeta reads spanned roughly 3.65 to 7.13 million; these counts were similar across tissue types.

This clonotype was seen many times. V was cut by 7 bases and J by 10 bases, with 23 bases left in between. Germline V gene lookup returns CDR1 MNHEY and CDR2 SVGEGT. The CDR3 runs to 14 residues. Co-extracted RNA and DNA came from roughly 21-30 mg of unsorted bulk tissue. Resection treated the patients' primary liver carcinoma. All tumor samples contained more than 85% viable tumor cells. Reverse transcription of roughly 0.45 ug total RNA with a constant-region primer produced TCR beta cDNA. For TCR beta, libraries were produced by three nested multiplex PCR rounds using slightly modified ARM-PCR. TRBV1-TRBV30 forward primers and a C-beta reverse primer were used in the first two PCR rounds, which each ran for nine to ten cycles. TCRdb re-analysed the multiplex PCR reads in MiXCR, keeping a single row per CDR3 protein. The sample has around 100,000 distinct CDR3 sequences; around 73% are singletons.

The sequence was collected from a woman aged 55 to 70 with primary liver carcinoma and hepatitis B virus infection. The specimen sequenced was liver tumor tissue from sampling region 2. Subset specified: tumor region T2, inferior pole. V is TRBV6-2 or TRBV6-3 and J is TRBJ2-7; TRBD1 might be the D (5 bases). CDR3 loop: CASNKGGEGAHQYF. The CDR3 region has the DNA TGTGCCAGCAACAAGGGTGGAGAAGGGGCCCATCAGTACTTC.